This T cell receptor beta chain is drawn from a study of cytotoxic CD8 clonotypes in ibrutinib-treated CLL. Study summary: Among the patients, 10 to 11 presented as relapsed/refractory and fewer than 16 as treatment-naive; 17 to 18 showed unmutated IGHV. There were, on average, about 260,000 productive templates and tens of thousands of productive rearrangements per sample.

Study-wide findings and caveats: Clonality rose at ibrutinib response and fell back toward baseline at progression.

V was pared by 0 bases and J by 4 bases, with 2 bases between. The CDR3 extends over 11 amino acids. Germline V gene lookup returns CDR1 SGHKS and CDR2 YYEKEE (reference sequence). Remarks on this clone: Its specificity is not known.

Researchers set a sequencing depth target of 1 in 200,000 to 1 in 1 million T cells. Generated by immunoSEQ multiplex PCR, the TCRdb table keeps only in-frame clones and is missing some. The sample contains more than 15,000 clones, roughly 65% of which appear only once. Sequences were derived from PBMCs, sampled before ibrutinib treatment. The chain recombines TRBV5-5 with TRBJ2-7, with unresolved D. This clonotype was obtained from a human donor with chronic lymphocytic leukemia. The CDR3 coding sequence is TGTGCCAGCAGCTTGGGATACGAGCAGTACTTC. Residues: CASSLGYEQYF. Full variable domain (rest looked up from reference TRBV5-5 and TRBJ2-7): DAGVTQSPTHLIKTRGQQVTLRCSPISGHKSVSWYQQVLGQGPQFIFQYYEKEERGRGNFPDRFSARQFPNYSSELNVNALLLGDSALYLCASSLGYEQYFGPGTRLTVT.